These 25 T cell receptor beta chains were all obtained from the same sample, sequenced in a study of blood T cell repertoires in COVID-19. Sequencing used immunoSEQ multiplex PCR; TCRdb keeps in-frame clones, though not all of them. The sample shows 85,000 to 130,000 clones, 85% to 90% of them seen only once. What was sequenced was peripheral blood. These receptors were taken from a human donor in a cohort sampled during active COVID-19.

This chain links TRBV5-6 with TRBJ2-3; a possible D gene is TRBD1 (6 bases). The CDR3 is 12 amino acids. The germline CDR1 and CDR2 sequences are SGHDT and YYEEEE. Trimming took 4 bases from V and 5 from J, leaving 8 bases between them. The CDR3 DNA sequence: TGTGCCAGCAGCCGACAGGTAGATACGCAGTATTTT. Encoded protein: CASSRQVDTQYF.

The J gene is TRBJ1-2, the V gene TRBV4-3, with TRBD1 matching over 11 bases. V lost 2 bases and J lost 4; bases outside the gene matches: 9. CDR1 is LGHNA and CDR2 is YSLEER in the germline V gene. The CDR3 consists of 17 residues. In DNA, the CDR3 is TGCGCCAGCAGCCAATCGCGGACAGGGGGCGAGGTCTATGGCTACACCTTC. Its protein is CASSQSRTGGEVYGYTF.

To note about this clone: The sample holds other DNA sequences that translate to the same CDR3. V and J are TRBV30 and TRBJ1-5; D unresolved. The CDR3 totals 13 residues. Germline CDR1 GTSNPN, CDR2 SVGIG (reference sequence). V shed 0 bases and J shed 4 bases, with 7 bases lying between them. The CDR3 protein is CAWSVRENQPQHF. CDR3 bases: TGTGCCTGGAGTGTGAGGGAGAATCAGCCCCAGCATTTT.

The V and J genes are TRBV6-6 and TRBJ2-1; 13 nucleotides align to TRBD2. J lost 9 bases, V lost 5 bases, and 13 bases had no gene match. CDR3 size: 17 residues. The germline CDR1 and CDR2 sequences are MNHNY and SVGAGI (reference sequence). CDR3 sequence (DNA): TGTGCCAGCAGTCCAAAACTAGCGGGGGGGCCTTTGTTTGAGCAGTTCTTC. Translated: CASSPKLAGGPLFEQFF.

This clone has only one observation. DNA for the CDR3: TGTGCCAGCAGCTTCCAGGGAGGGATGGAGACCCAGTACTTC. It encodes CASSFQGGMETQYF. This chain links TRBV7-6 with TRBJ2-5; the match to TRBD2 covers 7 bases. The CDR3 consists of 14 residues. Germline loops: CDR1 SGHVS, CDR2 FNYEAQ. V dropped 3 bases and J dropped 5; count of bases not matched to a gene: 6.

The chain carries TRBV24-1 and TRBJ2-2; 7 positions agree with TRBD2. This CDR3 comprises 16 residues. Germline values: CDR1 KGHDR, CDR2 SFDVKD. V trimming: 5 bases; J trimming: 3 bases; junction bases outside the gene matches: 8. Written as DNA, the CDR3 is TGTGCCACCAGTGGTGCGGGGGTTGGGTACACCGGGGAGCTGTTTTTT. Encoded protein: CATSGAGVGYTGELFF.

The chain has TRBV5-6 and TRBJ1-1; no clear D. V was cut by 6 bases and J by 0 bases, with 15 bases left in between. This CDR3 contains 15 residues. The V gene's germline CDR1 is SGHDT and CDR2 YYEEEE. The CDR3 DNA sequence: TGTGCCAGCAAAAACGCACCCCAGATGAACACTGAAGCTTTCTTT. It specifies CASKNAPQMNTEAFF.

V is TRBV13 and J is TRBJ2-1, with 13 bases matching TRBD2. Trimming took 5 bases from V and 10 from J; bases not matched to a gene: 5. This CDR3 has 14 amino acids. In germline, CDR1 is PRHDT, CDR2 FYEKMQ (reference sequence). CDR3: CASSPTSGGREQFF. The CDR3 DNA reads TGTGCCAGCAGCCCGACTAGCGGGGGGAGGGAGCAGTTCTTC. Using reference TRBV13 and TRBJ2-1 for the parts outside the CDR3, the full variable domain is AAGVIQSPRHLIKEKRETATLKCYPIPRHDTVYWYQQGPGQDPQFLISFYEKMQSDKGSIPDRFSAQQFSDYHSELNMSSLELGDSALYFCASSPTSGGREQFFGPGTRLTVL.

This clone has just a few counts. The DNA of the CDR3 is TGTGCCAGCAGTTACCGGGGGTCCACTGGGGCCAACGTCCTGACTTTC. This translates into CASSYRGSTGANVLTF. The chain recombines TRBV6-7 with TRBJ2-6; possible D gene TRBD2, 6 bases. TRBV6-7 belongs to the ORF category, with a function that is uncertain. The V and J ends lost 2 bases and 2 bases respectively, with 10 bases between them. The CDR3 contains 16 residues.

The chain joins TRBV7-2 to TRBJ1-3, with D maybe TRBD1 (6 bases). CDR1 is SGHTA, CDR2 FQGNSA, per germline. The CDR3 length is 14 residues. V was cut by 5 bases and J by 7 bases, with 15 bases left in between. The CDR3, as DNA: TGTGCCAGCAGCGTGTCGGGGGGCAGCAACACCATATATTTT. Residues: CASSVSGGSNTIYF.

About this clone: A junction end diverges from the germline sequence, so it may reflect a read error. This chain connects TRBV7-2 to TRBJ2-7; 13 nucleotides line up with TRBD2. The CDR3 runs to 15 residues. Germline V CDR1 and CDR2: SGHTA, FQGNSA. The DNA for the CDR3 is TGTGCCAGCAGCACCGGGACTAGCGGGGCGTCTTCCCGCCACTTC. Translated: CASSTGTSGASSRHF.

The CDR3 spells CASSPRGGDTYEQYF. The CDR3 DNA follows: TGTGCCAGCTCACCACGAGGCGGTGATACCTACGAGCAGTACTTC. The chain is built from TRBV18 and TRBJ2-7; D gene uncertain. V was cut by 1 base and J by 2 bases, with 12 bases left in between. In germline, CDR1 is KGHSH, CDR2 LQKENI. This CDR3 has 15 amino acids.

The chain recombines TRBV29-1 with TRBJ2-7, with D tentatively TRBD1 (6 bases). CDR3 length equals 13 residues. Trimming shortened V by 7 bases and J by 5 bases, and 18 bases separated the two germline ends. The germline gives CDR1 SQVTM, CDR2 ANQGSEA. DNA for the CDR3: TGCAGCGCCGCGACAGGCAAGCGCCACGAGCAGTACTTC. It yields the protein CSAATGKRHEQYF.

The rearrangement links TRBV6-5 to TRBJ1-5; maybe TRBD1 (6 bases). Trimming removed 6 bases from V and 1 base from J, with 10 bases in between. The CDR3 spans 14 residues. Germline CDR1 and CDR2: MNHEY and SVGAGI. The CDR3 reads CASRAGTSNQPQHF. The CDR3 DNA follows: TGTGCCAGCAGAGCCGGGACAAGCAATCAGCCCCAGCATTTT.

This rearrangement joins TRBV9 to TRBJ2-5, with D perhaps TRBD2 (6 bases). Germline V gives CDR1 SGDLS, CDR2 YYNGEE. This CDR3 region has 14 residues. Deletions cut 5 bases from V and 5 bases from J, with 16 bases between. The CDR3 loop reads CASSGAAGLETQYF. The CDR3 region has the DNA TGTGCCAGCAGTGGGGCTGCGGGATTGGAGACCCAGTACTTC.

The V call is TRBV5-1, the J call TRBJ1-5; D perhaps matches TRBD1 (6 bases). Germline CDR1 reads SGHRS; CDR2 reads YFSETQ. CDR3 size: 13 residues. Trimming removed 0 bases at V and 7 bases at J, with 8 bases between. CDR3 coding DNA: TGCGCCAGCAGCTTGGGTACAGGGCAGCCCCAGCATTTT. It translates to CASSLGTGQPQHF.

The gene calls are TRBV11-2 and TRBJ1-1, with 12 positions matching TRBD1. Looked up from germline, CDR1 is SGHAT and CDR2 is FQNNGV. The CDR3 is 14 residues long. Trimming removed 0 bases from V and 9 bases from J; junction bases left unmatched: 2. The CDR3 DNA is TGTGCCAGCAGCTTAGAGGGGACAGGGGGCAAAGCTTTCTTT. This codes for CASSLEGTGGKAFF.

This chain uses TRBV18 with TRBJ2-1, with 7 bases identical to TRBD2. The CDR3 spans 16 residues. Germline values: CDR1 KGHSH, CDR2 LQKENI. Germline trimming cut 1 base from V and 0 bases from J; bases unmatched to any gene: 3. CDR3 in amino acids: CASSPRSGNSYNEQFF. The CDR3 coding sequence is TGTGCCAGCTCACCACGAAGCGGGAACTCCTACAATGAGCAGTTCTTC.

This CDR3 is CASSLGSRGSIYGYTF. The CDR3 nucleotides read TGTGCCAGCAGCTTAGGGAGTCGGGGTTCCATCTATGGCTACACCTTC. The chain recombines TRBV11-3 with TRBJ1-2; no firm D call. This CDR3 contains 16 residues. The germline V gene has CDR1 SGHNT and CDR2 YENEEA. The V and J ends lost 1 base and 4 bases respectively, with 16 bases between them.

V is TRBV5-1 and J is TRBJ2-3; TRBD2 is a possible D gene (6 bases). The germline gives CDR1 SGHRS, CDR2 YFSETQ. The ends were cut back, 1 base at V and 4 bases at J, with 16 bases in the middle. The CDR3 loop spans 16 amino acids. The CDR3 here is CASSLIVGGDADTQYF. In DNA, the CDR3 is TGCGCCAGCAGCTTGATCGTGGGAGGAGACGCAGATACGCAGTATTTT.

The chain joins TRBV5-1 to TRBJ2-7; 9 positions agree with TRBD1. Germline-derived CDR1 and CDR2 are SGHRS and YFSETQ. V was clipped by 0 bases and J by 2 bases; unmatched bases: 6. CDR3 size: 16 residues. CDR3 in amino acids: CASSLAPTGGAYEQYF. In DNA, the CDR3 is TGCGCCAGCAGCTTGGCCCCGACAGGGGGAGCCTACGAGCAGTACTTC.

The chain carries TRBV28 and TRBJ2-5; TRBD2 matches at 7 bases. Germline V CDR1 and CDR2: MDHEN, SYDVKM. This CDR3 contains 13 residues. The junction had 5 bases not matched to a gene; V was cut back by 6 bases and J by 4 bases. The DNA for the CDR3 is TGTGCCAGCAGGGCGAGCGGGATAGAGACCCAGTACTTC. It is translated as CASRASGIETQYF.

The chain uses TRBV7-9 and TRBJ2-6, with a tentative D call TRBD2 (6 bases). CDR3 length: 16 amino acids. The V gene's germline CDR1 is SEHNR and CDR2 FQNEAQ (reference sequence). The V end lost 2 bases, the J end lost 0 bases, and 8 bases lay between the germline ends. CDR3 sequence (DNA): TGTGCCAGCAGCTTAACCGGGGGCTCTGGGGCCAACGTCCTGACTTTC. It encodes CASSLTGGSGANVLTF.

The sample holds a few counts of this clone. The chain joins TRBV19 to TRBJ1-4; 8 positions match TRBD1. Germline V lookup: CDR1 LNHDA, CDR2 SQIVND (reference sequence). This CDR3 region has 16 residues. The ends lost 7 bases at V and 5 bases at J; junction bases unmatched: 12. Here the CDR3 DNA reads TGTGCCAGTACCCAAACCCGGGACAGGAAAAATGAAAAACTGTTTTTT. As protein: CASTQTRDRKNEKLFF.

V and J are TRBV7-8 and TRBJ1-1, with D maybe TRBD1 (6 bases). The CDR3 runs 13 residues. V was clipped by 3 bases and J by 1 base, with 6 bases between them. Germline lookup yields CDR1 SGHVS and CDR2 FQNEAQ. The CDR3 bases are TGTGCCAGCAGCTTGACAGGGAACACTGAAGCTTTCTTT. Translation gives CASSLTGNTEAFF.